The subject of this entry is one TCR beta chain. Its target is not known. Time point in this sample: week 23, last vaccination. Each vaccine dose was 300 ug of mutant IDH1 20-mer peptide, with topical imiquimod. These data are taken from a study of a mutant IDH1 vaccine in newly diagnosed glioma. Study overall: Following radiotherapy alone, or alongside temozolomide cycles, vaccination was started after an interval of 4-6 weeks. Sex among treated patients split 62.5% male, approximately 40% female; mean age was approximately 40 years. Before enrollment, the patients had been treated with radiotherapy alone, temozolomide alone, or both together. Most of them had received both.

Assay used: immunoSEQ multiplex PCR; TCRdb lists only in-frame clones, some missing. The sample lists approximately 62,000 clones, more than 75% occurring once. Findings and caveats of the study: Pseudoprogression apparently lacked any relation to changes in top peripheral T cell clonotypes.

The sample was PBMCs, taken from a glioma patient whose treatment included an IDH1 peptide vaccine. The receptor was derived from a man aged 25-45 years with glioma.

For the CDR3, the DNA is TGTGCCACCTACAGGTATTTTCCTTCCTACGAGCAGTACTTC. This encodes CATYRYFPSYEQYF. The chain has TRBV2 and TRBJ2-7; the D gene is possibly TRBD1 (5 bases). In germline, CDR1 is SNHLY, CDR2 FYNNEI. The CDR3 covers 14 residues. Trimming stripped 10 bases from V and 1 base from J, with 17 bases between.